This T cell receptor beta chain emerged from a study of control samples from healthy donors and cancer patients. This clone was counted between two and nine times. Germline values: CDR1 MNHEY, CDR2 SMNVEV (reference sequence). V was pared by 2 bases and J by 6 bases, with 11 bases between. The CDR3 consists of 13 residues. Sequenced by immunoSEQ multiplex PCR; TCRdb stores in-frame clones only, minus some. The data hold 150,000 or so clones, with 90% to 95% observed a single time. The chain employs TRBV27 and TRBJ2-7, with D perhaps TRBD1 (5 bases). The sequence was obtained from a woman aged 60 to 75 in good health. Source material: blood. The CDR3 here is CASSLPQGGEQYF. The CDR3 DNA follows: TGTGCCAGCAGTTTACCCCAGGGTGGCGAGCAGTACTTC.